A single sample gave rise to the 14 T cell receptor beta chains below, sequenced in a study of T cell repertoires in cytomegalovirus infection. Their antigen targets remain unknown. One entry per CDR3 protein results from TCRdb running MiXCR on the reads. The sample carries 450,000 to 550,000 distinct CDR3 sequences, about 44% recorded once. Material: cultured PBMCs, obtained from culture after CMV antigen stimulation. These receptors were obtained from a human donor in good health (CMV status not recorded). Some clones in this sample may be carry-over from other donors' samples.

This chain joins TRBV11-2 and TRBJ2-3; D is possibly TRBD1 or TRBD2 (5 bases each). The CDR3 contains 13 residues. Germline V gives CDR1 SGHAT, CDR2 FQNNGV. The ends were cut back, 7 bases at V and 5 bases at J, with 13 bases in the middle. The CDR3 is CASIQGRVDTQYF. CDR3 sequence (DNA): TGTGCCAGCATCCAGGGACGAGTAGATACGCAGTATTTT.

This chain connects TRBV12-3 or TRBV12-4 to TRBJ1-2; TRBD1 agrees at 10 bases. This CDR3 is 16 amino acids long. Trimming at V came to 0 bases and at J to 3 bases, leaving 4 bases not matched to a gene. This chain's CDR3 is CASSLAGTGEDYGYTF. CDR3 in DNA: TGTGCCAGCAGTTTAGCCGGGACAGGGGAGGACTATGGCTACACCTTC.

The gene calls are TRBV2 and TRBJ2-1, with 9 bases that match TRBD2. J lost 8 bases, V lost 6 bases, and 8 bases had no gene match. Germline CDR1 is SNHLY and CDR2 is FYNNEI. The CDR3 extends over 14 amino acids. CDR3 protein: CASSGREGRDEQFF. The CDR3 DNA follows: TGTGCCAGCAGCGGGCGGGAGGGGCGGGATGAGCAGTTCTTC.

The chain employs TRBV7-9 and TRBJ1-5; D gene uncertain. Germline V gene data show CDR1 as SEHNR and CDR2 as FQNEAQ (reference sequence). Trimming took off 1 base at V and 10 bases at J, with 8 bases between the two ends. The CDR3 contains 12 residues. CDR3 region: CASSLVSAPQHF. For the CDR3, the DNA is TGTGCCAGCAGCTTAGTATCGGCACCCCAGCATTTT.

V usage is TRBV19 and J usage is TRBJ2-1, with D tentatively TRBD1 (6 bases). This CDR3 has 15 amino acids. Trimming cost V 1 base and J 4 bases, with 11 bases left between them. Germline-derived CDR1 and CDR2 are LNHDA and SQIVND (reference sequence). The CDR3 region has the DNA TGTGCCAGTAGTATAGCCGGGGACACGTACAATGAGCAGTTCTTC. It yields the protein CASSIAGDTYNEQFF.

This clonotype showed up just once. The gene calls are TRBV7-2 and TRBJ2-7, with D perhaps matching TRBD2 (5 bases). This CDR3 spans 14 amino acids. Germline assignment: CDR1 SGHTA and CDR2 FQGNSA. Trimming stripped 2 bases from V and 4 bases from J, with 12 bases between. The CDR3 region is CASSLSLDHYEQYF. DNA for the CDR3: TGTGCCAGCAGCTTATCACTAGATCATTACGAGCAGTACTTC.

This sequence joins TRBV28 and TRBJ2-7; 7 bases agree with TRBD2. Germline V gene data show CDR1 as MDHEN and CDR2 as SYDVKM. The CDR3 totals 15 residues. J gave up 0 bases and V 2 bases, and 4 bases lay outside the gene matches. The CDR3 loop reads CASSLGRADSYEQYF. CDR3 in DNA: TGTGCCAGCAGTTTAGGGAGGGCCGACTCCTACGAGCAGTACTTC.

J is TRBJ2-1 and V is TRBV12-3 or TRBV12-4; D is unresolved. This CDR3 region has 15 residues. The V end was cut by 3 bases, the J end by 5 bases, with 14 bases between. In DNA form, the CDR3 reads TGTGCCAGCAGTTTTCGCAGGCCACTTCACAATGAGCAGTTCTTC. It translates to CASSFRRPLHNEQFF.

The chain recombines TRBV2 with TRBJ2-1, with TRBD2 matching 10 bases. The germline V gene has CDR1 SNHLY and CDR2 FYNNEI. The junction had 14 bases not matched to a gene; V was cut back by 8 bases and J by 7 bases. The CDR3 runs 16 residues. The CDR3 loop reads CASRPLAGAGGNEQFF. The CDR3 coding sequence is TGTGCCAGCCGTCCGTTAGCGGGAGCGGGGGGGAATGAGCAGTTCTTC.

This clonotype occurred a few times. V and J are TRBV7-9 and TRBJ1-6, with D hard to call. The CDR3 is 14 residues long. Germline V gene data show CDR1 as SEHNR and CDR2 as FQNEAQ (reference sequence). V gave up 3 bases and J gave up 5 bases, with 8 bases separating them. CDR3 sequence: CASSLASHNSPLHF. CDR3 sequence (DNA): TGTGCCAGCAGCTTGGCGAGCCATAATTCACCCCTCCACTTT.

V and J are TRBV7-2 and TRBJ1-1, with 8 bases fitting TRBD1. Germline V gene sequence: CDR1 SGHTA, CDR2 FQGNSA. V was clipped by 5 bases and J by 1 base; unmatched bases: 6. The CDR3 is made up of 15 amino acids. CDR3: CASSEQGGQNTEAFF. The CDR3 DNA sequence: TGTGCCAGCAGCGAACAGGGGGGCCAGAACACTGAAGCTTTCTTT.

The chain combines TRBV5-1 with TRBJ1-1, with unresolved D. Germline V CDR1 and CDR2: SGHRS, YFSETQ. This CDR3 has 15 residues. Trimming shortened V by 4 bases and J by 1 base, and 14 bases separated the two germline ends. The CDR3: CASSPTPQPNTEAFF. The CDR3 coding sequence is TGCGCCAGCAGCCCAACCCCTCAGCCGAACACTGAAGCTTTCTTT.

This clonotype was counted only a few times. The J gene is TRBJ2-7, the V gene TRBV7-6, with D tentatively TRBD1 or TRBD2 (6 bases each). This CDR3 region has 14 residues. V lost 5 bases to trimming and J lost 5 bases, with 16 bases between them. CDR1 SGHVS and CDR2 FNYEAQ come from the germline V gene. The CDR3 sequence: CASSQRTGADEQYF. The CDR3 coding sequence is TGTGCCAGCAGCCAAAGAACGGGGGCCGACGAGCAGTACTTC.

In DNA, the CDR3 is TGTGCCAGTAGAAGGAGGAGCAATCAGCCCCAGCATTTT. As protein: CASRRRSNQPQHF. The chain has TRBV19 and TRBJ1-5; no reliable D call. This CDR3 comprises 13 residues. Germline loops: CDR1 LNHDA, CDR2 SQIVND (reference sequence). V was shortened by 6 bases and J by 1 base, with 7 bases between the two germline ends. Supplemented by reference TRBV19 and TRBJ1-5, the full variable domain reads DGGITQSPKYLFRKEGQNVTLSCEQNLNHDAMYWYRQDPGQGLRLIYYSQIVNDFQKGDIAEGYSVSREKKESFPLTVTSAQKNPTAFYLCASRRRSNQPQHFGDGTRLSIL.